The 7 T cell receptor beta chains listed next were all sequenced from one sample in a study of T cells in Graves' hyperthyroidism and ophthalmopathy. The CDR3 regions of TCR beta were amplified from RNA transcripts. HTBI primers were the set used in a first-round RT-PCR of the TCR CDR3. In TCRdb, the multiplex PCR reads were re-called with MiXCR into one record per CDR3 protein. The repertoire holds about 680,000 distinct CDR3 sequences, roughly a third seen once, with 30% to 40% in the top ten. Source material: blood. The receptors come from a woman in her thirties or forties with Graves' hyperthyroidism.

V gene TRBV19 combines with J gene TRBJ2-5; tentative D call: TRBD1 (5 bases). V lost 6 bases, J lost 5 bases, and 13 bases lay in between. Germline V CDR1 and CDR2: LNHDA, SQIVND (reference sequence). CDR3 length: 13 amino acids. DNA of the CDR3: TGTGCCAGTAGCAAGGGGTTTCGGGAGACCCAGTACTTC. It specifies CASSKGFRETQYF. The entire variable domain, with the rest obtained from reference TRBV19 and TRBJ2-5, is as follows: DGGITQSPKYLFRKEGQNVTLSCEQNLNHDAMYWYRQDPGQGLRLIYYSQIVNDFQKGDIAEGYSVSREKKESFPLTVTSAQKNPTAFYLCASSKGFRETQYFGPGTRLLVL.

This clonotype was counted only a few times. The rearrangement uses TRBV7-2 and TRBJ1-2, with TRBD1 as a possible D gene (6 bases). Germline V CDR1 and CDR2: SGHTA, FQGNSA. The CDR3 length is 14 residues. Trimming took off 4 bases at V and 8 bases at J, with 17 bases between the two ends. The CDR3 region has the DNA TGTGCCAGCAGCTCTGGGTGGGGGGCTGGGGGCTACACCTTC. Its translation: CASSSGWGAGGYTF. The variable domain in full, completed from reference TRBV7-2 and TRBJ1-2, reads GAGVSQSPSNKVTEKGKDVELRCDPISGHTALYWYRQSLGQGLEFLIYFQGNSAPDKSGLPSDRFSAERTGGSVSTLTIQRTQQEDSAVYLCASSSGWGAGGYTFGSGTRLTVV.

Remarks on this clonotype: This could be a read error, since a much larger clone is one nucleotide away. J is TRBJ2-2 and V is TRBV20-1; 7 bases line up with TRBD1. CDR1 and CDR2 from the germline V gene are DFQATT and SNEGSKA (reference sequence). V shed 7 bases, J shed 0 bases, and the junction held 5 bases outside the gene matches. The CDR3 contains 14 residues. CDR3 DNA: TGCAGTGGACAGGGCCCAGCGAACACCGGGGAGCTGTTTTTT. Protein sequence: CSGQGPANTGELFF.

This clonotype was seen repeatedly, ten times or more. V and J are TRBV19 and TRBJ1-1; perhaps TRBD1 as D (6 bases). The V and J ends lost 3 bases and 7 bases respectively, with 12 bases between them. The CDR3 has 13 amino acids. Germline V gene sequence: CDR1 LNHDA, CDR2 SQIVND (reference sequence). The CDR3 reads CASSIRGAGEAFF. The CDR3 DNA reads TGTGCCAGTAGTATCCGGGGGGCTGGTGAAGCTTTCTTT.

This chain joins TRBV7-2 and TRBJ2-2; D is ambiguous. V lost 8 bases to trimming and J lost 2 bases, with 12 bases between them. The CDR3 has 14 residues. CDR1 and CDR2 from the germline V gene are SGHTA and FQGNSA. The CDR3 DNA follows: TGTGCCAGCTTTCCCCTAGAAAACACCGGGGAGCTGTTTTTT. It yields the protein CASFPLENTGELFF.

There are a few counts of this clonotype. The gene calls are TRBV5-6 and TRBJ1-5, with TRBD1 identical over 7 bases. Germline lookup yields CDR1 SGHDT and CDR2 YYEEEE. CDR3 length equals 16 residues. V was pared by 3 bases and J by 6 bases, with 12 bases of the junction left unmatched. CDR3 in DNA: TGTGCCAGCAGCTCAGAACAGGGGCGAGGAGGTCAGCCCCAGCATTTT. The encoded protein is CASSSEQGRGGQPQHF.

This chain links TRBV6-5 with TRBJ2-6, with D tentatively TRBD1 (6 bases). V dropped 6 bases and J dropped 9 bases, with 18 bases sitting between them. The germline V gene has CDR1 MNHEY and CDR2 SVGAGI. The CDR3 sequence is 15 residues long. The CDR3 reads CASSSGAGVDNVLTF. The DNA of the CDR3 is TGTGCCAGCAGCTCAGGGGCAGGGGTTGACAACGTCCTGACTTTC.